This T cell receptor beta chain was captured in a study of vaccination effects on CD4 cells after COVID-19. Overall study context: The post-vaccine samples were taken, at the median, 72 days after the second dose. Overall study results and limits: Few convalescent patients were studied, and early post-infection samples were lacking. Clones from infection and from vaccination both contracted markedly late after vaccination.

The V segment lost 0 bases and the J segment 4 bases; nucleotides outside the gene matches: 6. The CDR3 extends over 17 amino acids. In germline, CDR1 is SGHRS, CDR2 YFSETQ. To note about this clone: The antigen is not known.

Viral peptide pools were used in the ViraFEST assay to expand antigen-specific CD4+ T cells, and sequencing came afterward. Following culture for about ten days, CD4+ T cells were isolated. The participants, recipients of two vaccine doses, got either BNT162b2 or mRNA-1273. It was on days 3 and 7 that half the medium was replaced with IL-2 medium. Method: immunoSEQ multiplex PCR; TCRdb's copy keeps in-frame clones and lacks some. The data show 25,000 or so clones, roughly 80% seen once. The V gene is TRBV5-1, the J gene TRBJ2-1, with 11 bases fitting TRBD2. Sample: CD4+ T cells from PBMCs cultured with SARS-CoV-2 spike peptides, taken after COVID-19 vaccination. The clonotype was recovered from a human donor who received a COVID-19 vaccine. Here the CDR3 reads CASSLDPSGRYYNEQFF. CDR3 in DNA: TGCGCCAGCAGCTTGGACCCTAGCGGGAGGTATTACAATGAGCAGTTCTTC.